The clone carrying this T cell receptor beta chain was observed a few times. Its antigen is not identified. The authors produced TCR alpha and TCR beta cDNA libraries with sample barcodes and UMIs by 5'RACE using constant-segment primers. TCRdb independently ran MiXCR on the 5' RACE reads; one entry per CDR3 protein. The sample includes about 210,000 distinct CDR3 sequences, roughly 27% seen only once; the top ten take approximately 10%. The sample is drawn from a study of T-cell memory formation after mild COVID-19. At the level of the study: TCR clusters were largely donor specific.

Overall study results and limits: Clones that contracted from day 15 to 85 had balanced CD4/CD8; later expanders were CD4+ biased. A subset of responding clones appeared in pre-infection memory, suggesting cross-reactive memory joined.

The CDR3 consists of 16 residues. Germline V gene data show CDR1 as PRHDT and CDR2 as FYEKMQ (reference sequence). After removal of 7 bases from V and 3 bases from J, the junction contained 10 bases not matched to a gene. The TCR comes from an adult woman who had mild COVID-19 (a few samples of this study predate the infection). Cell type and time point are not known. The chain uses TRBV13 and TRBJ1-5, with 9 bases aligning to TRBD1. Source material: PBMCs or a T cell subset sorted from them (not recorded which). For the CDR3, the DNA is TGTGCCAGCACTATTACAGGGGGCGGTCCCAATCAGCCCCAGCATTTT. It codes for CASTITGGGPNQPQHF. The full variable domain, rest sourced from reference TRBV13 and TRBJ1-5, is AAGVIQSPRHLIKEKRETATLKCYPIPRHDTVYWYQQGPGQDPQFLISFYEKMQSDKGSIPDRFSAQQFSDYHSELNMSSLELGDSALYFCASTITGGGPNQPQHFGDGTRLSIL.